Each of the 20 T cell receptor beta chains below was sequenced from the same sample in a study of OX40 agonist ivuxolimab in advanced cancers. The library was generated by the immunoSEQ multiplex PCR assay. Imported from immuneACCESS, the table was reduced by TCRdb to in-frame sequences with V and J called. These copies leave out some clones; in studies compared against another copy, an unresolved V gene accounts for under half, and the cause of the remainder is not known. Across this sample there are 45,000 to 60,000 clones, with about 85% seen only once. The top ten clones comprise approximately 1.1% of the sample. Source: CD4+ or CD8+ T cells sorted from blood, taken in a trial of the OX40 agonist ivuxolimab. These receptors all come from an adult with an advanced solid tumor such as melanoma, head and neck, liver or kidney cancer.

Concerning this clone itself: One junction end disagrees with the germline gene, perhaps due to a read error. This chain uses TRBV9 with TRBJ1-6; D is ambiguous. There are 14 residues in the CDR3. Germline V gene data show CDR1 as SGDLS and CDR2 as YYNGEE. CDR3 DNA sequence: TGTGCCAGCAGCACAATGTCCTACAATTCACCCCTCCACTTT. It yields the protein CASSTMSYNSPLHF.

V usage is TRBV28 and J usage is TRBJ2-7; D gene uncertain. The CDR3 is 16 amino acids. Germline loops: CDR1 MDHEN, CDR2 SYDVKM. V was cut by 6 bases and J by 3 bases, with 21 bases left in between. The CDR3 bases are TGTGCCAGCAGACCCCGCCGGTTCCGCTGGGGCTACGAGCAGTACTTC. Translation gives CASRPRRFRWGYEQYF. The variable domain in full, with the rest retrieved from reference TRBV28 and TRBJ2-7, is DVKVTQSSRYLVKRTGEKVFLECVQDMDHENMFWYRQDPGLGLRLIYFSYDVKMKEKGDIPEGYSVSREKKERFSLILESASTNQTSMYLCASRPRRFRWGYEQYFGPGTRLTVT.

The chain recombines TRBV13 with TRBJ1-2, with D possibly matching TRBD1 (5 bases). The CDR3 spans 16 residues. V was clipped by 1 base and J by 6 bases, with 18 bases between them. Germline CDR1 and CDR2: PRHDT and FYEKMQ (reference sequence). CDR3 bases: TGTGCCAGCAGCTTAGCCCTTGGCAGGGACGAGGATGGCTACACCTTC. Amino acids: CASSLALGRDEDGYTF.

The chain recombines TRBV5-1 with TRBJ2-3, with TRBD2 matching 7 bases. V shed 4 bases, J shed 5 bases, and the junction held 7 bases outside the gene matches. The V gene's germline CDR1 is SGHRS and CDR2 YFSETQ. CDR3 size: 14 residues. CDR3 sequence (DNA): TGCGCCAGCAGCCCTAGGGAGGGAGGAGATACGCAGTATTTT. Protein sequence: CASSPREGGDTQYF.

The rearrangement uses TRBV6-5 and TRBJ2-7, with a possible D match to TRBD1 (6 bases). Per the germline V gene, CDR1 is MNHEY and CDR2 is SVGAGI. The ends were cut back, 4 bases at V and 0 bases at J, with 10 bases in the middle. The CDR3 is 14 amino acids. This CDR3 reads CASSFRDTSYEQYF. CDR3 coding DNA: TGTGCCAGCAGTTTCCGGGACACCTCCTACGAGCAGTACTTC.

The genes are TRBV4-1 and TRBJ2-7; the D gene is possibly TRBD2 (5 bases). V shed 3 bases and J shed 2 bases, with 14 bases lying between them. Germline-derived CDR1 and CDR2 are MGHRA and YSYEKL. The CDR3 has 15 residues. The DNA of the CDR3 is TGCGCCAGCAGCCAGACGGGGTCCCAGACCTACGAGCAGTACTTC. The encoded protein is CASSQTGSQTYEQYF.

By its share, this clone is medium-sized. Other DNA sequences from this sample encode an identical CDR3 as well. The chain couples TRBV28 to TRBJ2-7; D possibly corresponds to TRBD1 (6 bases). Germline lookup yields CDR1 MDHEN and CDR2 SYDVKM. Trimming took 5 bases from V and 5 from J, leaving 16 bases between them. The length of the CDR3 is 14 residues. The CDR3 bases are TGTGCCAGCAGTCCGGGACAAGCTCCCCACGAGCAGTACTTC. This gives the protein CASSPGQAPHEQYF.

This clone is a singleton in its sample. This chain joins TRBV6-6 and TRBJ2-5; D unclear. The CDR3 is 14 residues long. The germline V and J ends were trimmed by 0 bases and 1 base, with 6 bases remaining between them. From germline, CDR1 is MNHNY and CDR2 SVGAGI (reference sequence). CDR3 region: CASSYSLGQETQYF. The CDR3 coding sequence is TGTGCCAGCAGTTACTCGCTGGGCCAAGAGACCCAGTACTTC.

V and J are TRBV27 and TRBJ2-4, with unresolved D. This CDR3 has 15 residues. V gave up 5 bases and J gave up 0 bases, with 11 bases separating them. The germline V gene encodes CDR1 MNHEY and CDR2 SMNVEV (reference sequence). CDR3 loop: CASSPSPEAKNIQYF. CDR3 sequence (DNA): TGTGCCAGCAGTCCGTCACCTGAAGCCAAAAACATTCAGTACTTC.

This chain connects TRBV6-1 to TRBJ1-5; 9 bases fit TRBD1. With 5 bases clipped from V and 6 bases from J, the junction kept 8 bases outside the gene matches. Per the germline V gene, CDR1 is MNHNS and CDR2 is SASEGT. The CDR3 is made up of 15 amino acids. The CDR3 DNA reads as TGTGCCAGCAGTCAAAACAGGGGGCTGACTCAGCCCCAGCATTTT. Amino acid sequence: CASSQNRGLTQPQHF.

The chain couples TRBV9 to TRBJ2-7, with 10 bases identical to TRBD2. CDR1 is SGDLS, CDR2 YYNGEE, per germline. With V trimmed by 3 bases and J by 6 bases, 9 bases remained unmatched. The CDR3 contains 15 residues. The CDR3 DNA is TGTGCCAGCAGCGGCTCTAGCGGGAGAGGGGTCGAGCAGTACTTC. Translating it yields CASSGSSGRGVEQYF.

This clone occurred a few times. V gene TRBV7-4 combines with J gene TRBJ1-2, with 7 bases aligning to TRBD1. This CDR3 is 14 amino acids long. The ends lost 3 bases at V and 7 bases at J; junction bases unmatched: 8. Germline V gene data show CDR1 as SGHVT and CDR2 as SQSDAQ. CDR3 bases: TGTGCCAGCAGCTTCTACGGGACAGAGTGTGGCTACACCTTC. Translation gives CASSFYGTECGYTF.

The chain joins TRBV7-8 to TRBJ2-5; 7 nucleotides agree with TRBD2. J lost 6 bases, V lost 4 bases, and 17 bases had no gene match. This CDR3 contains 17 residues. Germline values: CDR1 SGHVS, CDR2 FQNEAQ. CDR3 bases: TGTGCCAGCAGCTCGGCGATTTGGGTCGGGAGGTCACAGACCCAGTACTTC. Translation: CASSSAIWVGRSQTQYF. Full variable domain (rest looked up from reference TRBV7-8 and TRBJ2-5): GAGVSQSPRYKVAKRGQDVALRCDPISGHVSLFWYQQALGQGPEFLTYFQNEAQLDKSGLPSDRFFAERPEGSVSTLKIQRTQQEDSAVYLCASSSAIWVGRSQTQYFGPGTRLLVL.

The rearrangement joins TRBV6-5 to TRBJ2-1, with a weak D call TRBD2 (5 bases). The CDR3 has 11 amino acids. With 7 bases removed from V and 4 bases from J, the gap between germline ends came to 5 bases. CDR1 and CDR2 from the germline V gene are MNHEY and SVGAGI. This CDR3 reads CASTGYNEQFF. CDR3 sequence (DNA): TGTGCCAGCACGGGATACAATGAGCAGTTCTTC.

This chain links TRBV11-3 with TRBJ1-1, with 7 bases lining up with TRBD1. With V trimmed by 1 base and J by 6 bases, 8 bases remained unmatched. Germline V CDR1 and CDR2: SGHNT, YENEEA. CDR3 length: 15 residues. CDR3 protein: CASSLGGQGVSEAFF. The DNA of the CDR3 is TGTGCCAGCAGCTTAGGAGGTCAGGGGGTTTCTGAAGCTTTCTTT.

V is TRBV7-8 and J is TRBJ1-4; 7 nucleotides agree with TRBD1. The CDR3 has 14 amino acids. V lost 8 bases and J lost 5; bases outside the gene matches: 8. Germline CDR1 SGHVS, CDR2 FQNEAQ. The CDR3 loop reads CASGPTGNNEKLFF. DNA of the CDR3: TGTGCCAGCGGACCGACAGGGAACAATGAAAAACTGTTTTTT. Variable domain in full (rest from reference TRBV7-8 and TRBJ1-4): GAGVSQSPRYKVAKRGQDVALRCDPISGHVSLFWYQQALGQGPEFLTYFQNEAQLDKSGLPSDRFFAERPEGSVSTLKIQRTQQEDSAVYLCASGPTGNNEKLFFGSGTQLSVL.

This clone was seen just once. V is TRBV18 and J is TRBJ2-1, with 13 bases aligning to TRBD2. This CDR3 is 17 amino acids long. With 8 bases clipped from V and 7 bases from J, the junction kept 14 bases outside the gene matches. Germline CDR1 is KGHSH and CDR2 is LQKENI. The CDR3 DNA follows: TGTGCCAGCCAGCTATCTCAAGGGACTAGCGGGGATAATGAGCAGTTCTTC. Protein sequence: CASQLSQGTSGDNEQFF.

The CDR3 region has the DNA TGTGCCAGCAGAGGGACTAGTTTCATGTACGAGCAGTACTTC. As protein: CASRGTSFMYEQYF. This rearrangement joins TRBV6-5 to TRBJ2-7; 8 nucleotides line up with TRBD2. This CDR3 is built from 14 residues. Germline assignment: CDR1 MNHEY and CDR2 SVGAGI. J gave up 4 bases and V 6 bases, and 8 bases lay outside the gene matches.

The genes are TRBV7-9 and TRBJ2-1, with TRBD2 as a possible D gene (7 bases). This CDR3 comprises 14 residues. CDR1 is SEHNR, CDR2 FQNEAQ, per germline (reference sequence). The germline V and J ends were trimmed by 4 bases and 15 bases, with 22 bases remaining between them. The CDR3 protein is CASSSHGGGGHLFF. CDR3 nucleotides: TGTGCCAGCAGCTCGCATGGGGGCGGGGGCCATTTGTTCTTC. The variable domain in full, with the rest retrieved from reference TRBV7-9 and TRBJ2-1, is DTGVSQNPRHKITKRGQNVTFRCDPISEHNRLYWYRQTLGQGPEFLTYFQNEAQLEKSRLLSDRFSAERPKGSFSTLEIQRTEQGDSAMYLCASSSHGGGGHLFFGPGTRLTVL.

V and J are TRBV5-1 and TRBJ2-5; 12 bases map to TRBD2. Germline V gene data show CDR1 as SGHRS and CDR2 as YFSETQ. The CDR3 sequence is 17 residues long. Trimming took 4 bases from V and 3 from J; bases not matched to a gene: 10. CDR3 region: CASSPRSSGRVKETQYF. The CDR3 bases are TGCGCCAGCAGCCCTCGTTCTAGCGGGAGGGTAAAAGAGACCCAGTACTTC.